This T cell receptor beta chain came from a study of STAT3 mutations in large granular lymphocyte leukemia (dated by TCRdb to the late 2010s). Regarding the complete study: Roughly half of the T-LGLL patients who were sequenced longitudinally carried canonical activating STAT3 mutations. Over half of the T-LGLL patients were given one or more immunosuppressive therapy regimens, and approximately 36% of the treated patients had a hematologic response. Serial deep sequencing of TCRbeta CDR3 and STAT3 was performed in patients with T-cell large granular lymphocyte leukemia to reconstruct clonal hierarchy and dynamics. From an initial cohort of about 220 LGL patients, roughly 17 representative T-LGLL cases were chosen for longitudinal sequencing of TCRbeta and STAT3. As controls within the study, a couple of patients with natural killer LGL leukemia were also sequenced longitudinally. Each patient was sequenced at an average of about 3.6 time points, ranging from 2 to 8 samplings. Beyond this particular receptor, the publication reports: Several patients had a dominant TCR clone burden greater than the STAT3 mutant burden, which suggests that the STAT3 mutation arose secondarily within a clone that had already expanded. Because no samples were available when a clone first appeared, clonal expansion had to be inferred from samplings taken at other points. Because codominant clonotypes persisted in some patients, a small but highly pathogenic clone may have been missed. The linking of therapy response to changes in TCR clonal burden was complicated by variable intervals between samplings and differing treatment regimens. At least one immunodominant TCRbeta clonotype was present in every T-LGLL patient, and multiple immunodominant subclonotypes appeared in about half of the T-LGLL patients. TCR clonotype switching after therapy was observed in about 35% of the 18 patients, and all newly emerging clones were found to be STAT3 wild type.

The CDR3 sequence holds 13 residues, the cysteine and phenylalanine included. The read is trimmed to its CDR3 DNA, 39 bases read in frame from base 1. CDR1 and CDR2 (GTSNPN, SVGIG) derive from the germline V gene (reference sequence). Deletion took 0 bases off V and 6 bases off J, with a span of 11 bases between the germline ends. DNA was extracted from blood mononuclear cells, with the same DNA used for both TCR and STAT3 sequencing. TCRbeta libraries were sequenced on an Illumina MiSeq, and an average of about 41,000 productive templates per sample was obtained. Using multiplex PCR amplification, the immunoSEQ assay generated the TCRbeta CDR3 libraries. The study's processing was this. Repertoire diversity was computed as previously defined, with values near 0 indicating extremely monoclonal samples. Here the immuneACCESS table is served through TCRdb, limited to in-frame sequences with V and J called. Missing clones are a known gap in these copies; in checked studies unresolved V genes cover under half, and the rest lacks a known reason. V and J calls and clone size come straight from that table; D and trimming were deduced from the DNA. This sample holds 30,000 to 40,000 clones; about 86% were observed only once. The leading ten clones occupy about 13% of the sample.

For this clone: Its target antigen remains unknown. There are no base qualities to consult, and no much larger clone falls within one base.

This receptor was taken from a man in his fifties or sixties with T-cell large granular lymphocyte leukemia. Some clones in this sample may be carry-over from other donors' samples. The age is the age at diagnosis. The specimen was peripheral blood mononuclear cells. The V gene is TRBV30 and the J gene is TRBJ1-1, with no D gene named confidently. The CDR3 protein is CAWSVDTSAEAFF. Read as DNA, the sequence is TGTGCCTGGAGTGTTGACACGTCCGCTGAAGCTTTCTTT.